The 18 T cell receptor beta chains below all came from one sample that was sequenced in a study of beta chain features in type 1 diabetes. Investigators reverse transcribed all isolated RNA, so they sequenced expressed TCRB transcripts. Profiled with immunoSEQ multiplex PCR; TCRdb holds only in-frame clones, not every one. The repertoire holds about 150,000 clones, just over 9% seen once, with about 2.5% in the top ten. The specimen was central memory CD4+ T cells from blood. Receptors originate from a woman younger than 35 in good health.

This clone was counted only a few times. V usage is TRBV11-3 and J usage is TRBJ2-1, with TRBD2 identical over 8 bases. CDR1 is SGHNT, CDR2 YENEEA, per germline. The CDR3 is 16 amino acids. Trimming cost V 3 bases and J 7 bases; bases outside gene matches: 11. In nucleotides, the CDR3 is TGTGCCAGCAGCTTCGTACTGAGCGGGAGTTTTAATGAGCAGTTCTTC. It yields the protein CASSFVLSGSFNEQFF. The whole variable domain, remainder taken from reference TRBV11-3 and TRBJ2-1, is EAGVVQSPRYKIIEKKQPVAFWCNPISGHNTLYWYLQNLGQGPELLIRYENEEAVDDSQLPKDRFSAERLKGVDSTLKIQPAELGDSAVYLCASSFVLSGSFNEQFFGPGTRLTVL.

V gene TRBV30 combines with J gene TRBJ2-5, with a weak D call TRBD1 (5 bases). This CDR3 contains 13 residues. The V end lost 2 bases, the J end lost 6 bases, and 13 bases lay between the germline ends. CDR1 is GTSNPN, CDR2 SVGIG, per germline (reference sequence). CDR3 protein: CAWSILRVQTQYF. CDR3 nucleotides: TGTGCCTGGAGTATTCTCAGGGTACAGACCCAGTACTTC.

The J gene is TRBJ1-1, the V gene TRBV4-2, with 7 bases that match TRBD1. The CDR3 runs to 17 residues. In germline, CDR1 is LGHNA, CDR2 YNFKEQ. J lost 4 bases, V lost 2 bases, and 13 bases had no gene match. The chain's CDR3 is CASSQTLTGIRGTEAFF. Here the CDR3 DNA reads TGTGCCAGCAGCCAAACCCTGACAGGGATCAGGGGCACTGAAGCTTTCTTT.

The rearrangement links TRBV2 to TRBJ2-3; 8 bases match TRBD2. The trim removed 3 bases at V and 4 bases at J, leaving 6 bases unmatched. CDR3 length: 15 amino acids. Germline CDR1 is SNHLY and CDR2 is FYNNEI. CDR3: CASSDSGRGSDTQYF. In DNA, the CDR3 is TGTGCCAGCAGTGACAGCGGGAGAGGGTCAGATACGCAGTATTTT.

The rearrangement joins TRBV10-3 to TRBJ1-2, with 7 bases matching TRBD1. The CDR3 extends over 15 amino acids. Germline CDR1 is ENHRY and CDR2 is SYGVKD. V was clipped by 2 bases and J by 4 bases; unmatched bases: 7. This CDR3 is CAISEPSTGSYGYTF. The CDR3 coding sequence is TGTGCCATCAGTGAGCCCTCGACAGGGAGCTATGGCTACACCTTC.

This clone turned up a few times. The chain recombines TRBV11-2 with TRBJ2-3, with 10 bases lining up with TRBD1. This CDR3 comprises 15 residues. Trimming removed 5 bases from V and 1 base from J; junction bases left unmatched: 3. CDR1 is SGHAT and CDR2 is FQNNGV in the germline V gene. Written as DNA, the CDR3 is TGTGCCAGCAGCGGGGACAGGGGACGCACAGATACGCAGTATTTT. Translation gives CASSGDRGRTDTQYF.

There are a few counts of this clone. The chain has TRBV7-9 and TRBJ2-1, with a possible D match to TRBD2 (7 bases). This CDR3 comprises 12 residues. Looked up from germline, CDR1 is SEHNR and CDR2 is FQNEAQ (reference sequence). Trimming removed 3 bases from V and 16 bases from J, with 16 bases in between. The CDR3 coding sequence is TGTGCCAGCAGCTTGGGGGGGGGACACCATTTCTTC. Protein product: CASSLGGGHHFF.

The chain uses TRBV7-2 and TRBJ2-7, with 10 bases fitting TRBD2. The CDR3 is made up of 15 amino acids. Germline V CDR1 and CDR2: SGHTA, FQGNSA. V shed 4 bases, J shed 2 bases, and the junction held 5 bases outside the gene matches. The CDR3 bases are TGTGCCAGCAGCTCCGGACTAGCGGTGGCCTACGAGCAGTACTTC. Its protein is CASSSGLAVAYEQYF.

The chain is built from TRBV6-1 and TRBJ2-1; 9 bases are shared with TRBD2. J lost 4 bases, V lost 7 bases, and 5 bases had no gene match. This CDR3 comprises 14 residues. Germline lookup yields CDR1 MNHNS and CDR2 SASEGT. Written as DNA, the CDR3 is TGTGCCAGCATGGCGGGAGGGCAATACAATGAGCAGTTCTTC. It translates to CASMAGGQYNEQFF.

The rearrangement joins TRBV25-1 to TRBJ2-1; 10 nucleotides line up with TRBD2. Germline assignment: CDR1 MGHDK and CDR2 SYGVNS. The V segment lost 6 bases and the J segment 5 bases; nucleotides outside the gene matches: 4. The CDR3 contains 14 residues. CDR3 nucleotides: TGTGCCAGCAGCCTAGCGGGAGCGGACAATGAGCAGTTCTTC. Translating it yields CASSLAGADNEQFF.

This clone was picked up a small number of times. J is TRBJ2-1 and V is TRBV30; 12 nucleotides match TRBD2. The CDR3 is made up of 15 amino acids. Trimming removed 3 bases from V and 3 bases from J; junction bases left unmatched: 3. Germline values: CDR1 GTSNPN, CDR2 SVGIG (reference sequence). The CDR3 sequence: CAWRPTSGSYNEQFF. The CDR3 region has the DNA TGTGCCTGGAGACCGACTAGCGGGAGCTACAATGAGCAGTTCTTC.

This clone was seen a handful of times. The J gene is TRBJ1-5, the V gene TRBV7-9; the D gene is possibly TRBD1 (6 bases). From germline, CDR1 is SEHNR and CDR2 FQNEAQ (reference sequence). The CDR3 sequence is 13 residues long. Between the trimmed V and J ends, which lost 6 bases and 4 bases, there was a span of 10 bases. Written as DNA, the CDR3 is TGTGCCAGCAGTCGACAGGAAAATCAGCCCCAGCATTTT. The encoded protein is CASSRQENQPQHF.

The chain links TRBV6-4 to TRBJ1-6, with a possible D match to TRBD1 (6 bases). V was shortened by 4 bases and J by 10 bases, with 11 bases between the two germline ends. Per the germline V gene, CDR1 is MRHNA and CDR2 is SNTAGT. The CDR3 has 13 residues. For the CDR3, the DNA is TGTGCCAGCAGTGTCGATACAGGGTCACCCCTCCACTTT. This encodes CASSVDTGSPLHF.

In this sample, this clone turned up a few times. The chain couples TRBV2 to TRBJ2-2, with TRBD2 matching over 12 bases. V was clipped by 7 bases and J by 7 bases; unmatched bases: 1. Germline CDR1 SNHLY, CDR2 FYNNEI. The CDR3 has 13 amino acids. The CDR3 DNA is TGTGCCAGCAAACTAGCGGGGGGCGGGGAGCTGTTTTTT. This gives the protein CASKLAGGGELFF.

The chain uses TRBV15 and TRBJ2-3; 9 nucleotides agree with TRBD1. CDR1 is LNHNV, CDR2 YYDKDF, per germline (reference sequence). The CDR3 contains 18 residues. With 1 base clipped from V and 3 bases from J, the junction kept 11 bases outside the gene matches. CDR3 DNA sequence: TGTGCCACCAGCAGAGCTCGACAGGGGGTAGGTGGTACAGATACGCAGTATTTT. Translated: CATSRARQGVGGTDTQYF.

This clone was seen only a few times. This chain connects TRBV5-6 to TRBJ1-1; no reliable D call. Trimming shortened V by 7 bases and J by 5 bases, and 18 bases separated the two germline ends. Germline V gene sequence: CDR1 SGHDT, CDR2 YYEEEE. The CDR3 runs 14 residues. The CDR3 nucleotides read TGTGCCAGCGGCCTCGGCTCGGCGGGGACTGAAGCTTTCTTT. Translation gives CASGLGSAGTEAFF.

The chain has TRBV28 and TRBJ1-5, with unresolved D. Germline V lookup: CDR1 MDHEN, CDR2 SYDVKM. The CDR3 consists of 15 residues. Trimming took 5 bases from V and 4 from J, leaving 15 bases between them. CDR3 sequence (DNA): TGTGCCAGCAGTGTTTGGGTAGGAGGGAATCAGCCCCAGCATTTT. It yields the protein CASSVWVGGNQPQHF.

The chain couples TRBV5-5 to TRBJ2-3, with a possible D match to TRBD2 (5 bases). V was cut by 0 bases and J by 3 bases, with 8 bases left in between. The germline CDR1 and CDR2 sequences are SGHKS and YYEKEE (reference sequence). There are 14 residues in the CDR3. The CDR3 here is CASSLGPGTDTQYF. The CDR3 coding sequence is TGTGCCAGCAGCTTGGGGCCGGGGACAGATACGCAGTATTTT.